The sequence of this TCR beta chain was determined in a study of blood T cell repertoires in COVID-19. Per the study methods: Using reference gene primer amplification, nucleated cell counts were estimated. Here immunoSEQ multiplex PCR was the method, and the copy in TCRdb shows in-frame clones only, minus some. From that table come the V and J calls and clone size; the DNA was used to work out D and trimming. The data hold under 200,000 clones, with over 75% observed a single time. Trimming removed 0 bases at V and 2 bases at J, with 8 bases between. Germline-derived CDR1 and CDR2 are MNHEY and SVGAGI. The length of the CDR3 is 14 residues.

Sequencing was performed on peripheral blood. The rearrangement uses TRBV6-5 and TRBJ2-7, with D perhaps matching TRBD1 (5 bases). The receptor comes from a man between 40 and 49 years old with active or convalescent COVID-19. The DNA for the CDR3 is TGTGCCAGCAGTTACTCGGCAGGGACCTACGAGCAGTACTTC. Its protein product is CASSYSAGTYEQYF.